The entry that follows covers one T cell receptor beta chain sequence. Its antigen remains unknown. With 5 bases clipped from V and 0 bases from J, the junction kept 11 bases outside the gene matches. Germline V gene sequence: CDR1 PRHDT, CDR2 FYEKMQ (reference sequence). This CDR3 has 19 residues. The sample is drawn from a study of a mutant IDH1 vaccine in newly diagnosed glioma. Looking at the study overall: Patients received eight vaccinations in weeks 1, 3, 5, 7, 11, 15, 19, 23. Commencement of vaccination occurred 4-6 weeks following radiotherapy alone, or concurrently with temozolomide cycles.

TCRdb's copy holds only in-frame clones and misses some; the assay was immunoSEQ multiplex PCR. The sample has roughly 36,000 clones; 70% to 90% are singletons. The time point: week 23, last vaccination. A single vaccine dose contained 300 ug of mutant IDH1 20-mer peptide, and topical imiquimod was used with it. The source is a man aged 40-50 years with glioma. The chain links TRBV13 to TRBJ1-4, with TRBD1 identical over 11 bases. Sample: PBMCs, taken from a glioma patient whose treatment included an IDH1 peptide vaccine. CDR3 in amino acids: CASSTGSGTGGPTNEKLFF. The DNA for the CDR3 is TGTGCCAGCAGCACCGGGAGTGGGACAGGGGGACCAACTAATGAAAAACTGTTTTTT.